This T cell receptor (beta chain) was found in a study of blood T cells in healthy people across ages. This CDR3 region has 13 residues. Trimming left V 8 bases short and J 4 bases short, with 14 bases between. Germline CDR1 and CDR2: SEHNR and FQNEAQ (reference sequence). This clonotype has a handful of counts. A second PCR, run for roughly 7 to 11 cycles, used a sample-barcoded 5' primer plus a J-beta primer mix. One entry per CDR3 protein, called by TCRdb with MiXCR from the 5' RACE reads. The sample consists of 600,000 to 900,000 distinct CDR3 sequences, roughly 25% of them appearing once. This sample also appeared in a second study, on T cells of mothers and their children.

This receptor was obtained from a boy aged 5 to 17 in good health. The sequenced sample was blood. This chain uses TRBV7-9 with TRBJ1-2; maybe TRBD1 (5 bases). CDR3 in amino acids: CASDRRTIYGYTF. The CDR3 coding sequence is TGTGCCAGCGACCGCCGGACAATCTATGGCTACACCTTC.